These 16 T cell receptor beta chains were all obtained from the same sample, sequenced in a study of CD8 T cells in Susac syndrome. Reverse transcription of about 0.5 to 1 ug RNA was performed with random hexamers. Each CDR3 protein is one row after TCRdb ran MiXCR on the immunoSEQ multiplex PCR reads. The repertoire holds over 100,000 distinct CDR3 sequences, with about 96% as singletons. Sequenced material: CD4+ T cells from PBMCs. The source of these receptors is a human donor in good health.

The CDR3 region has the DNA TGCGCCAGCAGCCCTACTAGGGGCGAGCAGTACTTC. Its translation is CASSPTRGEQYF. This rearrangement joins TRBV4-1 to TRBJ2-5; possibly TRBD1 or TRBD2 for D (5 bases each). The DNA end lines up better with TRBJ2-7; the J call may be wrong. This CDR3 is 12 amino acids long. Germline V CDR1 and CDR2: MGHRA, YSYEKL.

This clonotype occurred a few times. V and J are TRBV5-6 and TRBJ2-7; D is uncertain. Germline V gene lookup returns CDR1 SGHDT and CDR2 YYEEEE. The V gene lost 6 bases and the J gene lost 7 bases, with 11 bases spanning the gap. CDR3 length: 11 residues. CDR3 bases: TGTGCCAGCACCCGTTCCGGGGAGCAGTACTTC. It is translated as CASTRSGEQYF.

The chain employs TRBV4-3 and TRBJ2-3; 9 bases match TRBD1. Trimming cost V 4 bases and J 5 bases; bases outside gene matches: 13. The germline V gene encodes CDR1 LGHNA and CDR2 YSLEER. CDR3 length: 17 residues. The CDR3 loop is CASSPQSGTGQGDTQYF. The CDR3 region has the DNA TGCGCCAGCAGCCCTCAAAGTGGGACAGGGCAGGGAGATACGCAGTATTTT.

The chain recombines TRBV28 with TRBJ2-3; TRBD1 matches 8 bases. J lost 2 bases, V lost 5 bases, and 3 bases had no gene match. The CDR3 sequence is 14 residues long. Germline CDR1 reads MDHEN; CDR2 reads SYDVKM. The CDR3 region is CASSVTGVTDTQYF. The CDR3 nucleotides are TGTGCCAGCAGTGTGACAGGGGTCACAGATACGCAGTATTTT.

This clonotype was picked up one time. The chain employs TRBV20-1 and TRBJ1-5, with D possibly matching TRBD1 (6 bases). The CDR3 extends over 12 amino acids. Trimming stripped 7 bases from V and 2 bases from J, with 9 bases between. Germline V lookup: CDR1 DFQATT, CDR2 SNEGSKA (reference sequence). The CDR3, as DNA: TGCAGTGTCGGGGGCGGCAATCAGCCCCAGCATTTT. As protein: CSVGGGNQPQHF.

The chain combines TRBV3-1 with TRBJ2-3; TRBD2 matches 16 bases. From germline, CDR1 is LGHDT and CDR2 YNNKEL (reference sequence). The CDR3 spans 18 residues. V was clipped by 3 bases and J by 1 base; unmatched bases: 4. CDR3 sequence reads: CASSHEGLAGGGTDTQYF. The CDR3 DNA reads TGTGCCAGCAGCCATGAGGGACTAGCGGGAGGGGGCACAGATACGCAGTATTTT.

The rearrangement joins TRBV6-5 to TRBJ1-2, with D possibly TRBD1 on 6 matching bases. Germline-derived CDR1 and CDR2 are MNHEY and SVGAGI. The CDR3 has 14 amino acids. Trimming removed 2 bases at V and 4 bases at J, with 11 bases between. CDR3 coding DNA: TGTGCCAGCAGTTACAAATCGACAGGCTATGGCTACACCTTC. Protein: CASSYKSTGYGYTF.

V usage is TRBV5-4 and J usage is TRBJ1-6, with a possible D match to TRBD1 (6 bases). The CDR3 is made up of 14 amino acids. Germline lookup yields CDR1 SGHNT and CDR2 YYREEE (reference sequence). V gave up 0 bases and J gave up 7 bases, with 8 bases separating them. The CDR3 bases are TGTGCCAGCAGCTTGGACAGGGCCAATTCACCCCTCCACTTT. This translates into CASSLDRANSPLHF.

The rearrangement joins TRBV5-4 to TRBJ2-2, with TRBD2 matching over 7 bases. V shed 1 base, J shed 6 bases, and the junction held 9 bases outside the gene matches. Germline CDR1 reads SGHNT; CDR2 reads YYREEE (reference sequence). The CDR3 loop spans 16 amino acids. DNA of the CDR3: TGTGCCAGCAGCTTGCCCCGGGGGGTAGGAGCCGGGGAGCTGTTTTTT. Translating gives CASSLPRGVGAGELFF.

This clonotype is a singleton in its sample. The CDR3 sequence is CATSAPGPSYEQYF. For the CDR3, the DNA is TGTGCCACCAGTGCCCCGGGCCCATCCTACGAGCAGTACTTC. V and J are TRBV24-1 and TRBJ2-7; D uncertain. This CDR3 comprises 14 residues. Germline CDR1 and CDR2: KGHDR and SFDVKD. Trimming took off 5 bases at V and 1 base at J, with 11 bases between the two ends.

The chain couples TRBV23-1 to TRBJ1-1; 10 nucleotides line up with TRBD1. TRBV23-1 is sorted into the ORF group, with uncertain function. V was pared by 6 bases and J by 0 bases, with 7 bases of the junction left unmatched. The CDR3 covers 16 residues. CDR3 region: CASRGQGRRVNTEAFF. Written as DNA, the CDR3 is TGCGCCAGCAGGGGACAGGGGCGCAGGGTGAACACTGAAGCTTTCTTT.

The chain carries TRBV12-3 or TRBV12-4 and TRBJ2-1; D may be TRBD2 (6 bases). V lost 7 bases to trimming and J lost 9 bases, with 22 bases between them. The CDR3 is 15 amino acids. CDR3 DNA: TGTGCCAGCACCCTGACTAGTTCTTCCCATCGTGAGCAGTTCTTC. Translating it yields CASTLTSSSHREQFF.

This chain uses TRBV4-1 with TRBJ2-4; tentative D call: TRBD2 (6 bases). The CDR3 has 16 residues. Trimming stripped 4 bases from V and 5 bases from J, with 18 bases between. Germline V lookup: CDR1 MGHRA, CDR2 YSYEKL. This CDR3 reads CASSPPGSGVENIQYF. CDR3 bases: TGCGCCAGCAGCCCCCCGGGTAGCGGTGTTGAAAACATTCAGTACTTC.

J is TRBJ2-2 and V is TRBV7-3, with D perhaps matching TRBD1 or TRBD2 (5 bases each). Deletions cut 6 bases from V and 6 bases from J, with 14 bases between. Germline V lookup: CDR1 SGHTA, CDR2 FQGTGA. This CDR3 region has 14 residues. CDR3 loop: CASRPQGAAGELFF. The CDR3, as DNA: TGTGCCAGCAGACCGCAGGGAGCGGCCGGGGAGCTGTTTTTT.

The V call is TRBV28, the J call TRBJ2-1; TRBD2 matches at 7 bases. The ends lost 7 bases at V and 4 bases at J; junction bases unmatched: 10. Germline assignment: CDR1 MDHEN and CDR2 SYDVKM. The CDR3 spans 15 residues. The CDR3 bases are TGTGCCAGCAACCTAGCGGCTACGCAATACAATGAGCAGTTCTTC. Translating it yields CASNLAATQYNEQFF. Complete variable domain (other parts from reference TRBV28 and TRBJ2-1): DVKVTQSSRYLVKRTGEKVFLECVQDMDHENMFWYRQDPGLGLRLIYFSYDVKMKEKGDIPEGYSVSREKKERFSLILESASTNQTSMYLCASNLAATQYNEQFFGPGTRLTVL.

This clonotype was seen just once. This chain connects TRBV6-5 to TRBJ2-7, with TRBD2 identical over 10 bases. V gave up 5 bases and J gave up 6 bases; unmatched junction bases: 4. The V gene's germline CDR1 is MNHEY and CDR2 SVGAGI. This CDR3 is built from 13 residues. Here the CDR3 DNA reads TGTGCCAGCAGTAGCGGGGGGGGTCTCGAGCAGTACTTC. Its protein is CASSSGGGLEQYF.